This TCR beta chain was profiled in a study of CD8 T cells in Susac syndrome. Patients with Susac syndrome met diagnostic criteria defined recently for definite or probable disease. The CDR3 has 19 residues. CDR1 MNHNS and CDR2 SASEGT come from the germline V gene. The V gene lost 3 bases and the J gene lost 0 bases, with 18 bases spanning the gap. Random-hexamer reverse transcription was applied to about 0.5 to 1 ug RNA. immunoSEQ multiplex PCR amplified TCR beta CDR3 across 54 Vbeta, 13 Jbeta. A single record per CDR3 protein comes from TCRdb applying MiXCR to the immunoSEQ multiplex PCR reads. Here the sample spans 160,000 or so distinct CDR3 sequences, under 95% being singletons.

V gene TRBV6-1 combines with J gene TRBJ2-6, with a tentative D call TRBD2 (6 bases). The sequencing input was CD4+ T cells from PBMCs. The TCR sequence derives from a human donor with Susac syndrome. CDR3 loop: CASSDLLPGLLSGANVLTF. The CDR3 DNA follows: TGTGCCAGCAGTGACCTTCTACCGGGACTCCTCTCTGGGGCCAACGTCCTGACTTTC.